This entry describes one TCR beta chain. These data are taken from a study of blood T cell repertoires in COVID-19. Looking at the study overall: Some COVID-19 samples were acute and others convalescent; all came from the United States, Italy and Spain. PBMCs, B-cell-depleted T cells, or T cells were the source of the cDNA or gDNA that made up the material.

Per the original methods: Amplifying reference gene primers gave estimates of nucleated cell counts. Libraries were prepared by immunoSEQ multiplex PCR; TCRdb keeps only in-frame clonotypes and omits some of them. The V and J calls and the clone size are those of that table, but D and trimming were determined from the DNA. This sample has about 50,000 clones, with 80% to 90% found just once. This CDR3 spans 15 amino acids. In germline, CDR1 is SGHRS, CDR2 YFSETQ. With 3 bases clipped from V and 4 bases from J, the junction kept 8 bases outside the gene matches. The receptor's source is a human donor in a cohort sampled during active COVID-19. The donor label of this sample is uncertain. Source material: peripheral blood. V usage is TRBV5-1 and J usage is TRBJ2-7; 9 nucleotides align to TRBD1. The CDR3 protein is CASSSGGQGRYEQYF. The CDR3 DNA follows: TGCGCCAGCAGCTCCGGAGGACAGGGGAGGTACGAGCAGTACTTC.